The 20 T cell receptor beta chains listed next were all sequenced from one sample in a study of cytomegalovirus exposure and HLA in healthy donors. The PCR employed 60 Vbeta primers together with 13 Jbeta primers. Some clones are missing from TCRdb's copy, which holds only in-frame ones; the method was immunoSEQ multiplex PCR. The sample lists about 98,000 clones; 75% to 85% were seen once. The material sequenced was PBMCs. These receptors all stem from a man younger than 35 in good health and CMV-seropositive.

The rearrangement joins TRBV19 to TRBJ2-1, with 10 positions matching TRBD1. Per the germline V gene, CDR1 is LNHDA and CDR2 is SQIVND (reference sequence). The CDR3 loop spans 15 amino acids. V shed 7 bases, J shed 6 bases, and the junction held 9 bases outside the gene matches. The CDR3, as DNA: TGTGCCAGTACGACAGACAGGGGGCCCCGCAATGAGCAGTTCTTC. It is translated as CASTTDRGPRNEQFF.

The V gene is TRBV2, the J gene TRBJ1-2, with D perhaps TRBD1 (6 bases). The CDR3 is 15 residues long. V lost 6 bases to trimming and J lost 4 bases, with 18 bases between them. The V gene's germline CDR1 is SNHLY and CDR2 FYNNEI. CDR3 in amino acids: CASRPDRSGPYGYTF. The CDR3 nucleotides read TGTGCCAGCAGACCTGACAGGTCTGGACCCTATGGCTACACCTTC.

The chain combines TRBV27 with TRBJ1-5; perhaps TRBD1 as D (5 bases). This CDR3 region has 15 residues. CDR1 is MNHEY, CDR2 SMNVEV, per germline (reference sequence). The V end was cut by 6 bases, the J end by 0 bases, with 12 bases between. In DNA form, the CDR3 reads TGTGCCAGCAGCCCAGGACACCTTAGCAATCAGCCCCAGCATTTT. This gives the protein CASSPGHLSNQPQHF.

This chain uses TRBV7-3 with TRBJ1-1; D is uncertain. The CDR3 spans 15 residues. CDR1 and CDR2 (germline): SGHTA, FQGTGA. The germline V and J ends were trimmed by 0 bases and 1 base, with 9 bases remaining between them. DNA of the CDR3: TGTGCCAGCAGCTTAACTGGTACAGCGAACACTGAAGCTTTCTTT. It translates to CASSLTGTANTEAFF.

V usage is TRBV29-1 and J usage is TRBJ2-3, with D possibly matching TRBD1 (5 bases). V was shortened by 5 bases and J by 1 base, with 13 bases between the two germline ends. This CDR3 region has 14 residues. The germline V gene encodes CDR1 SQVTM and CDR2 ANQGSEA. CDR3 coding DNA: TGCAGCGTTACAGGTTCACCGGGCACAGATACGCAGTATTTT. Protein product: CSVTGSPGTDTQYF.

This clone was recorded only once. The gene calls are TRBV1 and TRBJ2-4; the D segment call TRBD2 is taken from the table without a DNA check. TRBV1 is annotated as a pseudogene. This CDR3 contains 15 residues. CDR3 sequence reads: CTAGLAGTAKNIQYF. For the CDR3, the DNA is TGCACGGCGGGACTAGCGGGGACAGCCAAAAACATTCAGTACTTC.

J is TRBJ2-5 and V is TRBV30, with TRBD2 as a possible D gene (6 bases). V was pared by 8 bases and J by 4 bases, with 17 bases between. CDR3 length: 13 residues. Per germline, CDR1 GTSNPN and CDR2 SVGIG (reference sequence). CDR3 in amino acids: CAQKTGTLETQYF. In DNA, the CDR3 is TGTGCCCAGAAAACCGGGACTCTAGAGACCCAGTACTTC.

The chain employs TRBV10-3 and TRBJ2-3; 13 bases align to TRBD2. The trim removed 10 bases at V and 1 base at J, leaving 14 bases unmatched. The CDR3 runs to 18 residues. The germline V gene has CDR1 ENHRY and CDR2 SYGVKD. The CDR3 nucleotides read TGTGCCACAAGGACTAGCGGGGGCACTATGGGCGGCACAGATACGCAGTATTTT. Translated: CATRTSGGTMGGTDTQYF.

This clone showed up just a few times. The rearrangement joins TRBV30 to TRBJ1-5; a possible D gene is TRBD1 (5 bases). CDR3 length: 15 residues. The V end was cut by 2 bases, the J end by 7 bases, with 18 bases between. The V gene's germline CDR1 is GTSNPN and CDR2 SVGIG (reference sequence). CDR3: CAWSKAGRVLQPQHF. CDR3 DNA sequence: TGTGCCTGGAGTAAGGCAGGCAGGGTCCTCCAGCCCCAGCATTTT.

The chain joins TRBV15 to TRBJ2-5, with 8 nucleotides matching TRBD1. CDR3 length: 16 amino acids. Germline CDR1 and CDR2: LNHNV and YYDKDF (reference sequence). J gave up 4 bases and V 1 base, and 8 bases lay outside the gene matches. DNA for the CDR3: TGTGCCACCAGCAGAGTAGGACAGGGAACTGGAGAGACCCAGTACTTC. Residues: CATSRVGQGTGETQYF.

The CDR3 sequence: CASSLNGDSVTEAFF. The CDR3 DNA reads TGCGCCAGCAGCCTCAATGGGGACAGCGTCACTGAAGCTTTCTTT. This rearrangement joins TRBV5-1 to TRBJ1-1; 7 nucleotides align to TRBD1. Germline V gives CDR1 SGHRS, CDR2 YFSETQ. J was trimmed by 4 bases and V by 4 bases; bases with no gene match: 10. This CDR3 is built from 15 residues.

A note on this clone: One junction end does not reproduce the germline sequence, and a read error may be involved. The CDR3 region is CASSLVGGGYDSPLHF. The CDR3 nucleotides are TGTGCCAGCAGTTTAGTCGGGGGAGGCTATGATTCACCCCTCCACTTT. This chain links TRBV28 with TRBJ1-6, with D maybe TRBD1 (5 bases). Germline CDR1 is MDHEN and CDR2 is SYDVKM. This CDR3 has 16 amino acids.

The chain couples TRBV9 to TRBJ2-3; tentatively, D is TRBD2 (6 bases). Trimming took 0 bases from V and 0 from J, leaving 11 bases between them. The CDR3 length is 16 residues. Germline V CDR1 and CDR2: SGDLS, YYNGEE. CDR3 DNA: TGTGCCAGCAGCGTAGGACCAGCGGGCAGCACAGATACGCAGTATTTT. Amino acids: CASSVGPAGSTDTQYF.

The genes are TRBV5-6 and TRBJ1-2, with TRBD1 matching over 7 bases. The CDR3 extends over 16 amino acids. Germline assignment: CDR1 SGHDT and CDR2 YYEEEE. V gave up 4 bases and J gave up 0 bases; unmatched junction bases: 9. The CDR3 DNA reads as TGTGCCAGCAGCCCCGTAGGGGGCCCCTCTAACTATGGCTACACCTTC. Translation gives CASSPVGGPSNYGYTF.

V gene TRBV27 combines with J gene TRBJ1-1; D is unresolved. Trimming took off 1 base at V and 1 base at J, with 4 bases between the two ends. This CDR3 is built from 13 residues. CDR1 is MNHEY and CDR2 is SMNVEV in the germline V gene (reference sequence). The CDR3 region is CASSLWANTEAFF. The CDR3 DNA follows: TGTGCCAGCAGTTTATGGGCGAACACTGAAGCTTTCTTT.

The CDR3 protein is CASSPLAGGRRTEAFF. As DNA, the CDR3 is TGTGCCAGCAGCCCCTTGGCAGGGGGCCGTCGCACTGAAGCTTTCTTT. The J gene is TRBJ1-1, the V gene TRBV4-2; 8 positions agree with TRBD1. The CDR3 sequence is 16 residues long. The germline V gene encodes CDR1 LGHNA and CDR2 YNFKEQ. The junction had 11 bases not matched to a gene; V was cut back by 4 bases and J by 4 bases.

The chain is built from TRBV28 and TRBJ1-5, with TRBD1 identical over 7 bases. Germline V gene data show CDR1 as MDHEN and CDR2 as SYDVKM. The CDR3 length is 14 residues. Trimming at V came to 5 bases and at J to 6 bases, leaving 7 bases not matched to a gene. This chain's CDR3 is CASSPTDRAQPQHF. CDR3 nucleotide sequence: TGTGCCAGCAGTCCAACAGACAGGGCTCAGCCCCAGCATTTT.

The chain is built from TRBV10-3 and TRBJ2-6, with a possible D match to TRBD1 (5 bases). Germline V gene lookup returns CDR1 ENHRY and CDR2 SYGVKD. The CDR3 has 17 amino acids. V was pared by 5 bases and J by 0 bases, with 14 bases between. The CDR3, as DNA: TGTGCCATCAGTAAGCGCCAGGGCGACTCTGGGGCCAACGTCCTGACTTTC. It specifies CAISKRQGDSGANVLTF.

The chain combines TRBV6-1 with TRBJ1-1; TRBD1 matches 11 bases. Germline-derived CDR1 and CDR2 are MNHNS and SASEGT. The junction had 7 bases not matched to a gene; V was cut back by 5 bases and J by 8 bases. CDR3 length: 14 residues. CDR3 coding DNA: TGTGCCAGCAGTATACACCGGGACAGGGGGGAAGCTTTCTTT. As protein: CASSIHRDRGEAFF.

This clone was detected only a few times. The rearrangement uses TRBV5-4 and TRBJ1-2; TRBD1 matches 12 bases. Germline trimming cut 4 bases from V and 9 bases from J; bases unmatched to any gene: 16. Germline CDR1 SGHNT, CDR2 YYREEE (reference sequence). This CDR3 is built from 17 residues. CDR3 sequence: CASSRGQGAREWMSYTF. The CDR3 DNA follows: TGTGCCAGCAGCCGGGGACAGGGGGCGCGAGAATGGATGAGCTACACCTTC.